The 29 T cell receptor beta chains in this list originate from one sample, sequenced in a study of cytomegalovirus exposure and HLA in healthy donors (dated by TCRdb to 2016 to 2017). The library was made by the immunoSEQ multiplex PCR assay. For the multiplex PCR, a mixture combining 60 forward primers for TCR Vbeta segments and 13 reverse primers for TCR Jbeta segments was used. In TCRdb, the immuneACCESS table is reduced to in-frame sequences with V and J assigned. These tables do not hold every clone; where another copy was compared, an unresolved V gene accounts for under half, and the others remain unexplained. This sample lists about 140,000 clones; about 70% were detected once. The top ten clonotypes cover more than 9% of the sample. The sample taken for sequencing was PBMCs. Receptors originate from a man aged 30 to 39 in good health and CMV-seropositive.

This chain links TRBV29-1 with TRBJ2-1; D uncertain. CDR3 size: 15 residues. V lost 2 bases and J lost 4, with 15 bases in between. Looked up from germline, CDR1 is SQVTM and CDR2 is ANQGSEA. CDR3 DNA sequence: TGCAGCGTTGAAAAGGAGACTGCCAAATACAATGAGCAGTTCTTC. Encoded protein: CSVEKETAKYNEQFF.

This chain joins TRBV30 and TRBJ2-6; D is perhaps TRBD1 (5 bases). Germline loops: CDR1 GTSNPN, CDR2 SVGIG (reference sequence). Trimming cost V 2 bases and J 2 bases, with 19 bases left between them. The CDR3 runs to 18 residues. The CDR3 here is CAWSRRGRVITGANVLTF. CDR3 DNA sequence: TGTGCCTGGAGTCGAAGGGGCAGGGTCATCACTGGGGCCAACGTCCTGACTTTC.

This clone was picked up one time. V gene TRBV4-1 combines with J gene TRBJ1-2, with D possibly TRBD1 on 6 matching bases. V was clipped by 0 bases and J by 3 bases, with 8 bases between them. The CDR3 is 14 residues long. Germline loops: CDR1 MGHRA, CDR2 YSYEKL. CDR3 residues: CASSQENRDYGYTF. The CDR3 DNA sequence: TGCGCCAGCAGCCAAGAAAACAGGGACTATGGCTACACCTTC.

In its sample, this clone was seen a few times. The chain is built from TRBV5-4 and TRBJ2-2; 8 bases align to TRBD1. This CDR3 comprises 17 residues. V lost 4 bases, J lost 2 bases, and 10 bases stayed unmatched. The germline V gene encodes CDR1 SGHNT and CDR2 YYREEE (reference sequence). CDR3 sequence reads: CASSQTIGQGNTGELFF. The CDR3 region has the DNA TGTGCCAGCAGCCAAACAATCGGACAGGGAAACACCGGGGAGCTGTTTTTT.

In nucleotides, the CDR3 is TGTGCCAGCAACCTGGGACTAGCGGGATACACCGGGGAGCTGTTTTTT. This translates into CASNLGLAGYTGELFF. This chain links TRBV2 with TRBJ2-2; 13 bases are shared with TRBD2. The CDR3 length is 16 residues. Trimming removed 7 bases from V and 3 bases from J; junction bases left unmatched: 5. Germline CDR1 reads SNHLY; CDR2 reads FYNNEI.

This clone has more than one count but fewer than ten. The genes are TRBV30 and TRBJ2-1; 8 bases align to TRBD2. This CDR3 has 15 amino acids. V was clipped by 4 bases and J by 3 bases; unmatched bases: 8. Germline lookup yields CDR1 GTSNPN and CDR2 SVGIG (reference sequence). DNA of the CDR3: TGTGCCTGGAACTCTGGGCTAGCGGGCTACAATGAGCAGTTCTTC. It codes for CAWNSGLAGYNEQFF.

In nucleotides, the CDR3 is TGTGCCAGCAGCCGGACAGGGATAGGGACTGAAGCTTTCTTT. It specifies CASSRTGIGTEAFF. The chain employs TRBV5-6 and TRBJ1-1, with 8 bases that match TRBD1. After removal of 4 bases from V and 5 bases from J, the junction contained 7 bases not matched to a gene. There are 14 residues in the CDR3. The germline CDR1 and CDR2 sequences are SGHDT and YYEEEE. Looking up the rest from reference TRBV5-6 and TRBJ1-1 gives the full variable domain: DAGVTQSPTHLIKTRGQQVTLRCSPKSGHDTVSWYQQALGQGPQFIFQYYEEEERQRGNFPDRFSGHQFPNYSSELNVNALLLGDSALYLCASSRTGIGTEAFFGQGTRLTVV.

The genes are TRBV5-1 and TRBJ1-5; TRBD1 aligns across 8 bases. This CDR3 has 16 amino acids. Per the germline V gene, CDR1 is SGHRS and CDR2 is YFSETQ. The V gene end was trimmed by 4 bases and the J gene end by 1 base; junction bases not matched to a gene: 7. CDR3 region: CASSVGQGGSNQPQHF. CDR3 DNA sequence: TGCGCCAGCAGCGTCGGACAGGGCGGGAGCAATCAGCCCCAGCATTTT.

The gene calls are TRBV30 and TRBJ2-7, with TRBD1 matching 8 bases. The CDR3 runs to 13 residues. From germline, CDR1 is GTSNPN and CDR2 SVGIG (reference sequence). V lost 0 bases and J lost 6; bases outside the gene matches: 4. CDR3 residues: CAWSVQGAPEQYF. CDR3 in DNA: TGTGCCTGGAGTGTGCAGGGGGCTCCCGAGCAGTACTTC.

The CDR3 region has the DNA TGTGCCAGCAGTGAAGCATTAGGGGATAGCAATCAGCCCCAGCATTTT. It is translated as CASSEALGDSNQPQHF. The rearrangement uses TRBV6-1 and TRBJ1-5, with D tentatively TRBD1 (5 bases). The CDR3 sequence is 16 residues long. The V end was cut by 0 bases, the J end by 0 bases, with 9 bases between. Looked up from germline, CDR1 is MNHNS and CDR2 is SASEGT.

As concerns this clone: The junction departs from germline at one end; a sequencing error may be responsible. The V gene is TRBV11-3, the J gene TRBJ2-1; D gene unclear. Germline-derived CDR1 and CDR2 are SGHNT and YENEEA. The CDR3 covers 12 residues. The CDR3: CASSSSLVTPLF. The DNA for the CDR3 is TGTGCCAGCAGCTCGAGCTTAGTTACCCCTCTCTTC.

The chain couples TRBV28 to TRBJ2-1; weak D call: TRBD2 (5 bases). With 3 bases removed from V and 4 bases from J, the gap between germline ends came to 16 bases. Germline-derived CDR1 and CDR2 are MDHEN and SYDVKM. The CDR3 is made up of 16 amino acids. The CDR3 spells CASSFRLRGPYNEQFF. The DNA for the CDR3 is TGTGCCAGCAGTTTCCGGCTTCGGGGTCCGTACAATGAGCAGTTCTTC.

In this sample, this clone turned up a few times. This chain joins TRBV18 and TRBJ1-4; 12 nucleotides agree with TRBD1. Germline CDR1 is KGHSH and CDR2 is LQKENI. The CDR3 extends over 14 amino acids. J lost 7 bases, V lost 4 bases, and 1 base had no gene match. The DNA of the CDR3 is TGTGCCAGCTCACGGGACAGGGGGCTTGAAAAACTGTTTTTT. It yields the protein CASSRDRGLEKLFF. Full variable domain (missing parts from reference TRBV18 and TRBJ1-4): NAGVMQNPRHLVRRRGQEARLRCSPMKGHSHVYWYRQLPEEGLKFMVYLQKENIIDESGMPKERFSAEFPKEGPSILRIQQVVRGDSAAYFCASSRDRGLEKLFFGSGTQLSVL.

The chain carries TRBV19 and TRBJ2-7; a weak D match, TRBD1 (5 bases). CDR1 and CDR2 (germline): LNHDA, SQIVND (reference sequence). The ends were cut back, 7 bases at V and 0 bases at J, with 10 bases in the middle. The CDR3 is 13 residues long. CDR3 DNA: TGTGCCAGTAAATCAGGGTCCTCCTACGAGCAGTACTTC. Translation: CASKSGSSYEQYF.

The V call is TRBV6-1, the J call TRBJ1-5; 9 bases map to TRBD1. Germline V lookup: CDR1 MNHNS, CDR2 SASEGT. This CDR3 region has 14 residues. The ends lost 7 bases at V and 7 bases at J; junction bases unmatched: 8. The CDR3 region is CASTRQGVEQPQHF. For the CDR3, the DNA is TGTGCCAGCACCAGACAGGGGGTGGAGCAGCCCCAGCATTTT.

This rearrangement joins TRBV5-4 to TRBJ2-5, with D hard to call. This CDR3 contains 11 residues. Germline V gives CDR1 SGHNT, CDR2 YYREEE (reference sequence). V was pared by 3 bases and J by 2 bases, with 2 bases between. The CDR3 here is CASSSQETQYF. CDR3 DNA: TGTGCCAGCAGCTCTCAAGAGACCCAGTACTTC. The whole variable domain, filled in from reference TRBV5-4 and TRBJ2-5, reads ETGVTQSPTHLIKTRGQQVTLRCSSQSGHNTVSWYQQALGQGPQFIFQYYREEENGRGNFPPRFSGLQFPNYSSELNVNALELDDSALYLCASSSQETQYFGPGTRLLVL.

This clone was seen a handful of times. The CDR3 DNA is TGTGCCAGCAGCTTGGAAACAGGGAGCAACACCGGGGAGCTGTTTTTT. Its translation is CASSLETGSNTGELFF. The V call is TRBV7-6, the J call TRBJ2-2; maybe TRBD1 (6 bases). From germline, CDR1 is SGHVS and CDR2 FNYEAQ. The CDR3 consists of 16 residues. V was pared by 3 bases and J by 2 bases, with 13 bases between.

This rearrangement joins TRBV11-2 to TRBJ2-7; 8 nucleotides align to TRBD2. The V gene end was trimmed by 4 bases and the J gene end by 2 bases; junction bases not matched to a gene: 7. Germline V CDR1 and CDR2: SGHAT, FQNNGV. CDR3 length: 15 amino acids. This CDR3 is CASSYVSGTAYEQYF. In DNA, the CDR3 is TGTGCCAGCAGCTACGTTAGCGGGACCGCCTACGAGCAGTACTTC.

The sample holds a few counts of this clone. The chain employs TRBV18 and TRBJ2-7, with D possibly being TRBD2 (7 bases). The germline V gene encodes CDR1 KGHSH and CDR2 LQKENI. CDR3 length: 15 residues. V lost 4 bases and J lost 2, with 15 bases in between. The CDR3 spells CASSLRGATAYEQYF. CDR3 bases: TGTGCCAGCTCACTTCGGGGGGCGACTGCCTACGAGCAGTACTTC.

V is TRBV6-1 and J is TRBJ2-5, with D unclear. The CDR3 totals 12 residues. The V and J ends lost 4 bases and 7 bases respectively, with 10 bases between them. The V gene's germline CDR1 is MNHNS and CDR2 SASEGT. CDR3 sequence reads: CASSGIIRTQYF. CDR3 in DNA: TGTGCCAGCAGTGGAATAATTAGGACCCAGTACTTC.

The chain couples TRBV5-1 to TRBJ2-5; 9 positions match TRBD1. This CDR3 has 14 amino acids. Germline lookup yields CDR1 SGHRS and CDR2 YFSETQ. The V gene end was trimmed by 4 bases and the J gene end by 4 bases; junction bases not matched to a gene: 5. The DNA for the CDR3 is TGCGCCAGCAGCCCGGGACAGGGTCTAGAGACCCAGTACTTC. This codes for CASSPGQGLETQYF.

A single count supports this clone. The chain uses TRBV30 and TRBJ1-4; D is unresolved. This CDR3 is 15 amino acids long. Germline V gene sequence: CDR1 GTSNPN, CDR2 SVGIG (reference sequence). V shed 0 bases and J shed 8 bases, with 16 bases lying between them. This CDR3 is CAWSVLAGLSEKLFF. The DNA of the CDR3 is TGTGCCTGGAGTGTACTCGCAGGCTTGTCAGAAAAACTGTTTTTT. Supplemented by reference TRBV30 and TRBJ1-4, the full variable domain reads SQTIHQWPATLVQPVGSPLSLECTVEGTSNPNLYWYRQAAGRGLQLLFYSVGIGQISSEVPQNLSASRPQDRQFILSSKKLLLSDSGFYLCAWSVLAGLSEKLFFGSGTQLSVL.

The chain couples TRBV14 to TRBJ2-7; D gene uncertain. This CDR3 contains 11 residues. Germline loops: CDR1 SGHDN, CDR2 FVKESK. Trimming stripped 2 bases from V and 3 bases from J, with 2 bases between. The CDR3 loop reads CASSQLYEQYF. The CDR3 DNA is TGTGCCAGCAGCCAACTCTACGAGCAGTACTTC.

The V call is TRBV28, the J call TRBJ2-3, with 7 positions matching TRBD1. The germline CDR1 and CDR2 sequences are MDHEN and SYDVKM. V was clipped by 6 bases and J by 3 bases; unmatched bases: 9. This CDR3 has 15 amino acids. CDR3 nucleotides: TGTGCCAGCAGCCCTTTCAGGGGGACAACAGATACGCAGTATTTT. Amino acids: CASSPFRGTTDTQYF.

This chain uses TRBV27 with TRBJ2-1; D uncertain. Trimming cost V 3 bases and J 0 bases, with 15 bases left between them. The CDR3 runs to 17 residues. The germline CDR1 and CDR2 sequences are MNHEY and SMNVEV (reference sequence). CDR3 in DNA: TGTGCCAGCAGTTTCGCTTGGGTAGCCGGCTCCTACAATGAGCAGTTCTTC. Translation: CASSFAWVAGSYNEQFF.

J is TRBJ1-5 and V is TRBV28, with a possible D match to TRBD1 (6 bases). V gave up 6 bases and J gave up 2 bases, with 11 bases separating them. Germline values: CDR1 MDHEN, CDR2 SYDVKM. This CDR3 contains 14 residues. The CDR3 loop reads CASSSGVRNQPQHF. CDR3 sequence (DNA): TGTGCCAGCAGCTCAGGGGTGCGCAATCAGCCCCAGCATTTT. Combining the CDR3 with reference TRBV28 and TRBJ1-5 gives the whole variable domain DVKVTQSSRYLVKRTGEKVFLECVQDMDHENMFWYRQDPGLGLRLIYFSYDVKMKEKGDIPEGYSVSREKKERFSLILESASTNQTSMYLCASSSGVRNQPQHFGDGTRLSIL.

The chain combines TRBV5-1 with TRBJ2-3, with a possible D match to TRBD1 (6 bases). The CDR3 sequence is 15 residues long. Per the germline V gene, CDR1 is SGHRS and CDR2 is YFSETQ. Trimming shortened V by 3 bases and J by 2 bases, and 13 bases separated the two germline ends. As DNA, the CDR3 is TGCGCCAGCAGCTCCAAGGGACAAAACACAGATACGCAGTATTTT. Residues: CASSSKGQNTDTQYF. The complete variable domain, with remaining parts taken from reference TRBV5-1 and TRBJ2-3, reads KAGVTQTPRYLIKTRGQQVTLSCSPISGHRSVSWYQQTPGQGLQFLFEYFSETQRNKGNFPGRFSGRQFSNSRSEMNVSTLELGDSALYLCASSSKGQNTDTQYFGPGTRLTVL.

This clone is a singleton in its sample. The chain has TRBV27 and TRBJ1-5; 11 positions agree with TRBD1. From germline, CDR1 is MNHEY and CDR2 SMNVEV (reference sequence). This CDR3 region has 16 residues. J was trimmed by 6 bases and V by 4 bases; bases with no gene match: 8. Here the CDR3 DNA reads TGTGCCAGCAGTTCAGGACAGGGGGCATATGGTCAGCCCCAGCATTTT. Translation: CASSSGQGAYGQPQHF.

This chain connects TRBV28 to TRBJ1-1; no clear D. Germline lookup yields CDR1 MDHEN and CDR2 SYDVKM. The germline V and J ends were trimmed by 6 bases and 10 bases, with 15 bases remaining between them. The CDR3 contains 12 residues. The DNA for the CDR3 is TGTGCCAGCAGGGAGACGTCCAGACCAGCTTTCTTT. This gives the protein CASRETSRPAFF. The full variable domain, with the rest looked up from reference TRBV28 and TRBJ1-1, is DVKVTQSSRYLVKRTGEKVFLECVQDMDHENMFWYRQDPGLGLRLIYFSYDVKMKEKGDIPEGYSVSREKKERFSLILESASTNQTSMYLCASRETSRPAFFGQGTRLTVV.